This T cell receptor (beta chain) is from a study of blood T cell repertoires in COVID-19. Turning to the study itself: Spain, Italy and the United States supplied samples that represented acute and convalescent COVID-19.

This CDR3 has 15 residues. Per germline, CDR1 MNHEY and CDR2 SVGEGT. With 2 bases clipped from V and 3 bases from J, the junction kept 3 bases outside the gene matches. TCRdb's copy holds only in-frame clones and misses some; the assay was immunoSEQ multiplex PCR. The sample lists roughly 340,000 clones; about 89% were seen once. Sequencing used peripheral blood. The TCR comes from a woman in her twenties or thirties with COVID-19, enrolled during active disease. V is TRBV6-2 or TRBV6-3 and J is TRBJ2-3, with 9 positions matching TRBD2. CDR3 protein: CASSYRTSGTDTQYF. The CDR3 nucleotides read TGTGCCAGCAGTTACCGTACTAGCGGGACAGATACGCAGTATTTT.